Here is one T cell receptor (beta chain) with its context. Its antigen is undetermined. Donors likely had unrecorded immune exposures despite being nominally healthy when sampled. This entry is derived from a study of cytomegalovirus exposure and HLA in healthy donors. Overall study results and limits: In a later analysis, specific HLA alleles were associated with 15,000 to 20,000 TCR beta sequences at a 0.05 false discovery rate. In a later analysis, HLA-C alleles had the fewest associated TCRs, DRB1 alleles the most.

PCR amplification relied on 60 Vbeta primers (plus 13 Jbeta primers). TCRdb keeps only in-frame clones here, not all; method: immunoSEQ multiplex PCR. Its listing shows about 150,000 clones. This TCR was sampled from a woman in her forties or fifties in good health and CMV-seronegative. Material for sequencing was PBMCs.

The CDR3 loop is CASSGLAIGETQYF. The CDR3 DNA reads as TGTGCCAGCAGTGGACTAGCGATAGGGGAGACCCAGTACTTC. V and J are TRBV2 and TRBJ2-5, with TRBD2 identical over 8 bases. The CDR3 sequence is 14 residues long. After removal of 4 bases from V and 5 bases from J, the junction contained 6 bases not matched to a gene. Germline V lookup: CDR1 SNHLY, CDR2 FYNNEI.